Presented here are 19 T cell receptor beta chains from one specimen sequenced in a study of identical twins. TCRdb independently ran MiXCR on the 5' RACE reads; one entry per CDR3 protein. The table lists 200,000 to 250,000 distinct CDR3 sequences, more than 9.5% of them singletons. This sample was shared with a second study, whose subject was yellow fever vaccine responses in identical twins.

The sequenced sample consisted of memory (CD45RO+) T cells sorted from blood. The origin of the receptors is a woman aged 18-30 years in good health.

The table lists this clonotype with a few counts. One end of the junction does not line up with germline, which may come from a read error. This sequence joins TRBV6-1 and TRBJ1-3; D is unresolved. Germline-derived CDR1 and CDR2 are MNHNS and SASEGT. The CDR3 has 15 amino acids. The CDR3 region has the DNA TGTGCCAGCAGTAGTGACGGAAGCTCTGGAAACACCATCTATTTT. As protein: CASSSDGSSGNTIYF.

This chain uses TRBV5-4 with TRBJ2-5; 10 bases are a match to TRBD2. Germline values: CDR1 SGHNT, CDR2 YYREEE (reference sequence). CDR3 length equals 16 residues. Trimming cost V 4 bases and J 2 bases; bases outside gene matches: 8. The CDR3 sequence is CASSQTQLAGQETQYF. CDR3 bases: TGTGCCAGCAGCCAAACCCAACTAGCGGGACAAGAGACCCAGTACTTC.

The V call is TRBV12-3 or TRBV12-4, the J call TRBJ2-2, with a tentative D call TRBD2 (6 bases). The CDR3 totals 14 residues. With 7 bases removed from V and 0 bases from J, the gap between germline ends came to 9 bases. The DNA for the CDR3 is TGTGCCAGCACCCTAGCGCCGAACACCGGGGAGCTGTTTTTT. Its translation: CASTLAPNTGELFF.

This clonotype was counted only a few times. The V and J genes are TRBV7-2 and TRBJ2-3; 13 nucleotides match TRBD2. The germline gives CDR1 SGHTA, CDR2 FQGNSA. The CDR3 has 16 amino acids. Trimming removed 3 bases from V and 5 bases from J; junction bases left unmatched: 5. The CDR3 sequence: CASSFRTSGGGDTQYF. CDR3 coding DNA: TGTGCCAGCAGCTTCCGGACTAGCGGGGGCGGAGATACGCAGTATTTT. Combining the CDR3 with reference TRBV7-2 and TRBJ2-3 gives the whole variable domain GAGVSQSPSNKVTEKGKDVELRCDPISGHTALYWYRQSLGQGLEFLIYFQGNSAPDKSGLPSDRFSAERTGGSVSTLTIQRTQQEDSAVYLCASSFRTSGGGDTQYFGPGTRLTVL.

This clonotype was detected only a few times. Germline is not matched at one junction end, which may reflect a read error. The J gene is TRBJ2-1, the V gene TRBV7-2, with D perhaps matching TRBD2 (6 bases). The CDR3 runs to 16 residues. CDR1 and CDR2 from the germline V gene are SGHTA and FQGNSA. CDR3 nucleotide sequence: TGTGCCAGCAGTTTAGGTGGCGGGATCTCCTACAATGAGCAGTTCTTC. Residues: CASSLGGGISYNEQFF. Variable domain in full (rest from reference TRBV7-2 and TRBJ2-1): GAGVSQSPSNKVTEKGKDVELRCDPISGHTALYWYRQSLGQGLEFLIYFQGNSAPDKSGLPSDRFSAERTGGSVSTLTIQRTQQEDSAVYLCASSLGGGISYNEQFFGPGTRLTVL.

This clonotype was seen more than once but under ten times. The chain carries TRBV7-6 and TRBJ1-5; D possibly corresponds to TRBD1 (6 bases). The CDR3 has 14 amino acids. V was cut by 5 bases and J by 4 bases, with 12 bases left in between. Germline V lookup: CDR1 SGHVS, CDR2 FNYEAQ. CDR3 nucleotide sequence: TGTGCCAGCAGCATCAGGGGACCTAATCAGCCCCAGCATTTT. Residues: CASSIRGPNQPQHF.

The chain couples TRBV18 to TRBJ2-6; D ambiguous. In germline, CDR1 is KGHSH, CDR2 LQKENI. The V gene lost 3 bases and the J gene lost 0 bases, with 6 bases spanning the gap. CDR3 size: 15 residues. The CDR3 protein is CASSPAPSGANVLTF. The CDR3, as DNA: TGTGCCAGCTCACCGGCCCCCTCTGGGGCCAACGTCCTGACTTTC.

This clonotype was seen more than once but under ten times. The chain carries TRBV5-1 and TRBJ2-7; a weak D match, TRBD1 (5 bases). Trimming removed 6 bases at V and 4 bases at J, with 11 bases between. The CDR3 spans 12 residues. Germline assignment: CDR1 SGHRS and CDR2 YFSETQ. Here the CDR3 DNA reads TGCGCCAGCACCCCCGACAGTTACGAGCAGTACTTC. Protein product: CASTPDSYEQYF.

This clonotype was detected a few times. The rearrangement uses TRBV12-5 and TRBJ2-1; D perhaps matches TRBD1 (7 bases). The CDR3 contains 15 residues. Germline CDR1 is LGHNT and CDR2 is FRNRAP. Trimming took 4 bases from V and 9 from J, leaving 19 bases between them. The CDR3 sequence is CASGSDPRGVGEQFF. DNA of the CDR3: TGTGCTAGTGGTTCGGACCCCAGGGGGGTGGGTGAGCAGTTCTTC.

In its sample, this clonotype was seen a few times. The chain couples TRBV20-1 to TRBJ2-7, with 8 bases fitting TRBD1. The CDR3 spans 14 residues. Germline V gives CDR1 DFQATT, CDR2 SNEGSKA (reference sequence). The J segment lost 1 base and the V segment lost 3 bases, leaving 5 bases of the junction unmatched. CDR3 sequence: CSASETGVSYEQYF. The DNA for the CDR3 is TGCAGTGCTAGCGAGACAGGGGTTTCCTACGAGCAGTACTTC.

V is TRBV5-1 and J is TRBJ2-1; possible D gene TRBD2, 6 bases. With 4 bases removed from V and 0 bases from J, the gap between germline ends came to 8 bases. CDR3 size: 14 residues. CDR1 is SGHRS and CDR2 is YFSETQ in the germline V gene. In DNA, the CDR3 is TGCGCCAGCAGCCGGGACTTCTCCTACAATGAGCAGTTCTTC. This encodes CASSRDFSYNEQFF.

The table lists this clonotype with a few counts. The gene calls are TRBV7-2 and TRBJ2-1; 9 bases align to TRBD1. The trim removed 5 bases at V and 7 bases at J, leaving 12 bases unmatched. Germline V gene data show CDR1 as SGHTA and CDR2 as FQGNSA. The length of the CDR3 is 16 residues. The CDR3 region is CASSRGGTGSRNEQFF. In DNA, the CDR3 is TGTGCCAGCAGCCGAGGGGGGACAGGGAGTAGGAATGAGCAGTTCTTC.

The table lists this clonotype with a few counts. This chain links TRBV4-2 with TRBJ2-5; D not resolved. The V gene lost 1 base and the J gene lost 5 bases, with 8 bases spanning the gap. The germline gives CDR1 LGHNA, CDR2 YNFKEQ. CDR3 length equals 13 residues. The CDR3 here is CASSQGHRETQYF. The DNA for the CDR3 is TGTGCCAGCAGCCAAGGACATAGGGAGACCCAGTACTTC.

This clonotype was picked up many times. V is TRBV7-2 and J is TRBJ2-1; D gene unclear. The germline V gene encodes CDR1 SGHTA and CDR2 FQGNSA. V gave up 0 bases and J gave up 15 bases, with 15 bases separating them. CDR3 size: 13 residues. CDR3 sequence: CASSLAVPPKPFF. The CDR3 nucleotides are TGTGCCAGCAGCTTAGCGGTGCCCCCCAAACCGTTCTTC.

In this sample, this clonotype turned up a few times. The chain carries TRBV5-6 and TRBJ2-1; D is uncertain. Per germline, CDR1 SGHDT and CDR2 YYEEEE. This CDR3 has 12 amino acids. Trimming pared 2 bases from V and 6 bases from J, leaving 6 bases between. The CDR3 sequence: CASSFVANEQFF. The CDR3 DNA reads as TGTGCCAGCAGCTTTGTGGCCAATGAGCAGTTCTTC.

The V and J genes are TRBV5-1 and TRBJ2-7; TRBD1 matches at 9 bases. Germline CDR1 reads SGHRS; CDR2 reads YFSETQ. The CDR3 contains 16 residues. Germline trimming cut 3 bases from V and 2 bases from J; bases unmatched to any gene: 9. The CDR3 spells CASSYGGTGQPYEQYF. Here the CDR3 DNA reads TGCGCCAGCAGCTACGGAGGGACAGGGCAGCCCTACGAGCAGTACTTC.

The rearrangement links TRBV6-4 to TRBJ1-1; D is uncertain. Germline V gene lookup returns CDR1 MRHNA and CDR2 SNTAGT. The CDR3 is 14 amino acids. The V end was cut by 5 bases, the J end by 6 bases, with 16 bases between. CDR3 sequence (DNA): TGTGCCAGCAGTCCCTCTCGGAGTCGCGCTGAAGCTTTCTTT. It specifies CASSPSRSRAEAFF.

This clonotype was recorded many times. The chain is built from TRBV4-2 and TRBJ2-1; TRBD1 matches 8 bases. Germline V gives CDR1 LGHNA, CDR2 YNFKEQ. V dropped 6 bases and J dropped 0; count of bases not matched to a gene: 10. The CDR3 length is 17 residues. DNA for the CDR3: TGTGCCAGCAGAATGACAGGGGCTCCTGGCTCCTACAATGAGCAGTTCTTC. It codes for CASRMTGAPGSYNEQFF.

The chain joins TRBV15 to TRBJ2-3, with 9 bases that match TRBD2. The CDR3 runs 14 residues. The V and J ends lost 3 bases and 4 bases, in that order; junction bases with no gene match: 2. Per the germline V gene, CDR1 is LNHNV and CDR2 is YYDKDF (reference sequence). In DNA, the CDR3 is TGTGCCACCAGCAGCCAGCGGGAGGCAGATACGCAGTATTTT. Translating it yields CATSSQREADTQYF.